This T cell receptor beta chain was observed in a study of blood T cell repertoires in COVID-19. Method: immunoSEQ multiplex PCR; TCRdb's copy keeps in-frame clones and lacks some. This sample carries roughly 250,000 clones, 60% to 75% of them seen once, and the ten largest clones take approximately 3.2%. The CDR3 length is 16 residues. Trimming removed 0 bases from V and 5 bases from J; junction bases left unmatched: 6. Germline V gene data show CDR1 as SGHRS and CDR2 as YFSETQ. This receptor was identified in an elderly woman with acute or convalescent COVID-19. Input material: peripheral blood. The chain recombines TRBV5-1 with TRBJ2-7; the match to TRBD2 covers 12 bases. CDR3 amino acids: CASSLGTSGIAHEQYF. As DNA, the CDR3 is TGCGCCAGCAGCTTGGGGACTAGCGGGATAGCTCACGAGCAGTACTTC.